Below, 2 T cell receptor beta chains from the same sample are listed, as sequenced in a study of graft-versus-host responses after intestinal transplantation. Repertoires were generated with immunoSEQ multiplex PCR, while TCRdb's copy carries only in-frame clones and drops some. The table includes over 80,000 clones, 85% to 95% detected once. Their antigen targets remain unknown. The sequencing here drew on unstimulated CD8+ T cells sorted from spleen or lymph node cells, taken before transplant. The origin of the receptors is a human donor who was the organ donor for an intestinal transplant.

CDR3 in DNA: TGCGCCAGATCAGGGGGGCCGGGGGAGACCCAGTACTTC. It encodes CARSGGPGETQYF. The rearrangement joins TRBV10-2 to TRBJ2-5, with D perhaps matching TRBD1 (7 bases). The V gene's germline CDR1 is WSHSY and CDR2 SAAADI. Trimming removed 9 bases at V and 5 bases at J, with 16 bases between. The CDR3 is made up of 13 amino acids.

V is TRBV11-2 and J is TRBJ2-1, with 14 positions matching TRBD2. The CDR3 loop spans 17 amino acids. The germline V gene encodes CDR1 SGHAT and CDR2 FQNNGV. The V segment lost 8 bases and the J segment 1 base; nucleotides outside the gene matches: 7. The chain's CDR3 is CASAGLAGDFSYNEQFF. The DNA for the CDR3 is TGTGCCAGCGCGGGACTAGCGGGGGATTTTTCCTACAATGAGCAGTTCTTC.